This T cell receptor beta chain stems from a study of response to subunit inactivated influenza vaccine. This clonotype has only a few counts. V lost 4 bases, J lost 3 bases, and 18 bases lay in between. Per the germline V gene, CDR1 is LGHDT and CDR2 is YNNKEL (reference sequence). The CDR3 has 16 residues. TCRdb re-analysed the RT-PCR reads in MiXCR, keeping a single row per CDR3 protein. The table shows hundreds of thousands of distinct CDR3 sequences, with approximately 11% occurring only once. These same data were also listed under a study on T cells expressing NK-cell markers. That publication notes: As the method of synthesis, 5'RACE template switching with UMIs yielded TCR beta cDNA. Several of the experiments relied on an anti-gamma-delta TCR antibody so that only alpha-beta TCR T cells were sorted. The CD3+CD56-NKG2C+ fraction was also led by these clonotypes in a few donors.

The V gene is TRBV3-1, the J gene TRBJ1-1; no clear D. The TCR sequence derives from a man aged 50 or older who received an inactivated influenza vaccine. The material was PBMCs from blood, obtained on the day of vaccination. As DNA, the CDR3 is TGTGCCAGCAGCCCTAACCCACAGTCCCGGGACACTGAAGCTTTCTTT. Its protein product is CASSPNPQSRDTEAFF.